One and the same sample provided the 14 T cell receptor beta chains below, sequenced in a study of T cell responses to AZD1222 COVID-19 vaccine. The method was immunoSEQ multiplex PCR; TCRdb's version includes in-frame clones alone and lacks a portion of them. The table lists roughly 110,000 clones, about 83% of them singletons, with approximately 12% in the top ten. The sample here was peripheral blood, taken on day 0 of AZD1222 vaccination. Receptor source: an adult in good health.

The chain combines TRBV19 with TRBJ2-1; maybe TRBD1 (7 bases). The germline V and J ends were trimmed by 8 bases and 4 bases, with 15 bases remaining between them. The CDR3 is 14 residues long. CDR1 is LNHDA and CDR2 is SQIVND in the germline V gene (reference sequence). The CDR3 protein is CASRWRGRYNEQFF. The CDR3 region has the DNA TGTGCCAGTCGTTGGAGGGGGCGTTACAATGAGCAGTTCTTC.

CDR3: CASSRQGPLNSPLHF. As DNA, the CDR3 is TGTGCCAGCAGTAGACAGGGACCTCTGAATTCACCCCTCCACTTT. The J gene is TRBJ1-6, the V gene TRBV6-4; 7 nucleotides match TRBD1. The CDR3 runs 15 residues. The V segment lost 5 bases and the J segment 7 bases; nucleotides outside the gene matches: 8. The V gene's germline CDR1 is MRHNA and CDR2 SNTAGT.

The table lists this clone with a few counts. The V gene is TRBV11-2, the J gene TRBJ1-3; 8 bases align to TRBD1. Germline loops: CDR1 SGHAT, CDR2 FQNNGV. This CDR3 spans 15 amino acids. Unmatched junction bases numbered 4, after V lost 5 bases and J lost 1 base. The CDR3 nucleotides read TGTGCCAGCAGCACACAGGGGGTATCTGGAAACACCATATATTTT. Protein product: CASSTQGVSGNTIYF.

This chain connects TRBV5-1 to TRBJ2-7; the match to TRBD1 covers 7 bases. J was trimmed by 4 bases and V by 4 bases; bases with no gene match: 5. This CDR3 has 13 residues. CDR1 is SGHRS and CDR2 is YFSETQ in the germline V gene. CDR3 amino acids: CASSGTAIYEQYF. As DNA, the CDR3 is TGCGCCAGCAGCGGGACAGCTATTTACGAGCAGTACTTC.

This sequence joins TRBV6-5 and TRBJ2-2; no definite D call. Germline values: CDR1 MNHEY, CDR2 SVGAGI. The CDR3 is 12 residues long. V was clipped by 5 bases and J by 7 bases, with 8 bases between them. The DNA of the CDR3 is TGTGCCAGCAGTCCGGATGTCGGGGAGCTGTTTTTT. It codes for CASSPDVGELFF.

The chain recombines TRBV28 with TRBJ1-2; D is undetermined. The germline gives CDR1 MDHEN, CDR2 SYDVKM. CDR3 length equals 14 residues. With 6 bases removed from V and 2 bases from J, the gap between germline ends came to 13 bases. Here the CDR3 DNA reads TGTGCCAGCAGCTCACCCGGGCGAAACTATGGCTACACCTTC. Translation gives CASSSPGRNYGYTF.

The gene calls are TRBV6-2 or TRBV6-3 and TRBJ1-2; a possible D gene is TRBD1 (6 bases). The CDR3 has 17 residues. The V end lost 2 bases, the J end lost 2 bases, and 18 bases lay between the germline ends. CDR1 and CDR2 from the germline V gene are MNHEY and SVGEGT. DNA of the CDR3: TGTGCCAGCAGTTACGTCCAGGGGCGGACCAGGAACTATGGCTACACCTTC. The encoded protein is CASSYVQGRTRNYGYTF.

This clone appeared a single time. The chain's CDR3 is CATSVGPAYGYTF. CDR3 bases: TGTGCCACCAGTGTTGGTCCCGCCTATGGCTACACCTTC. The chain is built from TRBV24-1 and TRBJ1-2; D is ambiguous. The CDR3 has 13 residues. The germline gives CDR1 KGHDR, CDR2 SFDVKD. The germline V and J ends were trimmed by 5 bases and 4 bases, with 10 bases remaining between them.

The chain joins TRBV4-2 to TRBJ2-4; TRBD2 aligns across 14 bases. Germline V gives CDR1 LGHNA, CDR2 YNFKEQ. The CDR3 runs to 17 residues. V was pared by 0 bases and J by 8 bases, with 6 bases of the junction left unmatched. The CDR3 DNA sequence: TGTGCCAGCAGCCAAGATGGGACTAGCGGGAGTCAAGACATTCAGTACTTC. Translated: CASSQDGTSGSQDIQYF.

In its sample, this clone was seen a few times. V gene TRBV4-1 combines with J gene TRBJ2-7; 9 positions agree with TRBD2. CDR1 is MGHRA and CDR2 is YSYEKL in the germline V gene. The CDR3 consists of 17 residues. V lost 1 base and J lost 7; bases outside the gene matches: 14. The CDR3, as DNA: TGCGCCAGCAGCCAAGTGGGGGCAAGGACTAGCGAGAAAGAGCAGTACTTC. Its protein is CASSQVGARTSEKEQYF.

This chain joins TRBV6-5 and TRBJ1-1, with D possibly TRBD1 on 6 matching bases. V was trimmed by 6 bases and J by 2 bases, leaving 16 bases between them. Germline V lookup: CDR1 MNHEY, CDR2 SVGAGI. The CDR3 spans 15 residues. CDR3 protein: CASRTQGGGNTEAFF. In DNA, the CDR3 is TGTGCCAGCAGAACACAGGGAGGTGGAAACACTGAAGCTTTCTTT.

The chain joins TRBV18 to TRBJ2-5, with a tentative D call TRBD1 (5 bases). The CDR3 is made up of 15 amino acids. V lost 3 bases and J lost 4, with 15 bases in between. Germline loops: CDR1 KGHSH, CDR2 LQKENI. CDR3 sequence reads: CASSPLGASLETQYF. The CDR3 DNA reads as TGTGCCAGCTCACCCCTAGGGGCTTCCTTAGAGACCCAGTACTTC.

For the CDR3, the DNA is TGTGCCAGCAGCGTAGGGGGGGGCACCGGGGAGCTGTTTTTT. Amino acid sequence: CASSVGGGTGELFF. The rearrangement uses TRBV9 and TRBJ2-2; TRBD2 matches at 7 bases. After removal of 0 bases from V and 4 bases from J, the junction contained 0 bases not matched to a gene. The CDR3 runs to 14 residues. Germline V lookup: CDR1 SGDLS, CDR2 YYNGEE.

The V call is TRBV28, the J call TRBJ1-1, with 8 bases matching TRBD1. The CDR3 runs to 14 residues. Germline-derived CDR1 and CDR2 are MDHEN and SYDVKM. Trimming removed 1 base from V and 9 bases from J; junction bases left unmatched: 7. The CDR3 loop reads CASSLYAGTGKAFF. The CDR3 DNA follows: TGTGCCAGCAGTTTATACGCGGGGACAGGAAAAGCTTTCTTT.